This TCR beta chain was sequenced during a study of lymphopenia after photon versus proton radiotherapy. Overall study findings and caveats: Post-nadir TCR diversity decline inversely tracked overall survival among those who died. Survival link was tested only in deceased patients; proton benefit remains a possibility. Oligoclonal CD8+ Temra expansion after nadir drove photon patients' diversity drop. Proton therapy kept repertoires fairly stable, unlike photons, which gained effector/memory cells.

Profiled with immunoSEQ multiplex PCR; TCRdb holds only in-frame clones, not every one. Of tens of thousands of clones listed, around 84% are singletons. Regarding this clone: Its antigen is unknown.

The clonotype originates from an older woman with pancreatic cancer. Some clones in this sample may be carry-over from other donors' samples. The material was peripheral blood, obtained from a patient treated with proton-based radiotherapy.

CDR3 residues: CASSLGDRDRAFF. CDR3 coding DNA: TGCGCCAGCAGCTTGGGGGACCGGGACAGGGCTTTCTTT. The chain links TRBV5-1 to TRBJ1-1; 8 nucleotides line up with TRBD1. The CDR3 loop spans 13 amino acids. The V gene's germline CDR1 is SGHRS and CDR2 YFSETQ. V was pared by 0 bases and J by 11 bases, with 6 bases of the junction left unmatched.